Described below is a single T cell receptor (beta chain) sequence and its context. The protocol was immunoSEQ multiplex PCR, while the TCRdb copy is restricted to in-frame clones and leaves out a portion. Among around 1.9 million clones listed, about 94% were seen once. This CDR3 is built from 12 residues. The ends lost 6 bases at V and 5 bases at J; junction bases unmatched: 3. The germline CDR1 and CDR2 sequences are WNHNN and SYGVQD (reference sequence). The sample comes from a study of shared clonotypes between healthy human individuals. Positive CCR7 selection of CD45RO-negative cells yielded the naive CD8 cells, and terminally differentiated effector memory CD45RA+ cells were excluded.

This receptor was obtained from a man between 18 and 29 years old in good health. Some clones in this sample may be carry-over from other donors' samples. The chain uses TRBV10-1 and TRBJ2-7, with TRBD1 matching over 8 bases. Sample: naive CD8+ T cells from PBMCs. CDR3 bases: TGCGCCAGCAGCAGGGGGCCCAACGAGCAGTACTTC. Translating gives CASSRGPNEQYF.